Reported below is one TCR beta chain. Antigen: not known. This record belongs to a study of T cell repertoires in cytomegalovirus infection. Study-wide context: CMV epitopes in the study were HLA-C-restricted (recently identified) and HLA-B-restricted (well studied). In public TCR beta signatures, there were indications of both CMV infection and matching HLA type.

MiXCR was run by TCRdb on the reads, yielding one entry per CDR3 protein. The table includes hundreds of thousands of distinct CDR3 sequences, approximately 32% detected once. Germline CDR1 reads MGHRA; CDR2 reads YSYEKL. The CDR3 has 16 amino acids. V shed 3 bases and J 6 bases; nucleotides not matched to a gene: 11. General observations from the study: HLA-C-restricted CMV-specific TCR beta clonotypes prevailed in the ex vivo response. Using cumulative public TCR beta family frequency, the authors identified those who carried CMV together with the relevant HLA.

This specimen was cultured PBMCs, taken from culture after CMV antigen stimulation. The rearrangement links TRBV4-1 to TRBJ1-5; 7 nucleotides align to TRBD1. This TCR derives from a human donor in good health (CMV status not recorded). Some clones in this sample may be carry-over from other donors' samples. CDR3 region: CASSQGKTGLRQPQHF. CDR3 coding DNA: TGCGCCAGCAGCCAGGGGAAGACAGGGTTGCGTCAGCCCCAGCATTTT.